Listed below are T cell receptor beta chains from one sample, sequenced in a study of immune cell composition in non-small cell lung cancer. The data were produced by immunoSEQ multiplex PCR, yet TCRdb's version contains in-frame clones alone and is incomplete. The sample holds a few thousand clones, roughly 80% seen once. Specimen: non-adjacent lung tissue. These receptors came from a human donor with non-small cell lung cancer. The CDR3 runs from the conserved cysteine through the conserved F or W. D genes are given only for firm matches. The listing skips clone size in some rows; elsewhere it reads once, few, many or a size class.

j_gene | abundance | v_gene | d_gene | CDR3aa | CDR3nt
TRBJ2-7 | NA | TRBV15 | TRBD2 | CATSRDDSGTYEQYF | TGTGCCACCAGCAGAGATGATAGCGGGACCTACGAGCAGTACTTC
TRBJ2-5 | NA | TRBV7-9 | TRBD1 | CASSLQGSETQYF | TGTGCCAGCAGCCTACAGGGGTCCGAGACCCAGTACTTC
TRBJ1-4 | NA | TRBV21-1 | NA | CASSSRTNEKLFF | TGTGCCAGCAGCAGCCGTACAAATGAAAAACTGTTTTTT
TRBJ2-7 | NA | TRBV27 | TRBD2 | CASSLSIPSGIRSYEQYF | TGTGCCAGCAGTTTATCGATACCTAGCGGGATAAGGTCCTACGAGCAGTACTTC
TRBJ2-1 | medium-sized | TRBV28 | NA | CASSGGDQGTEQFF | TGTGCCAGCAGCGGGGGTGACCAGGGCACCGAGCAGTTCTTC
TRBJ2-6 | once | TRBV9 | NA | CASSPEKGGPGANVLTF | TGTGCCAGCAGCCCAGAAAAGGGGGGGCCTGGGGCCAACGTCCTGACTTTC
TRBJ2-7 | once | TRBV4-3 | NA | CASSQDAGYEQYF | TGCGCCAGCAGCCAAGATGCAGGGTACGAGCAGTACTTC
TRBJ2-4 | NA | TRBV15 | TRBD2 | CATSRDRSGGGQYF | TGTGCCACCAGCAGAGATAGGAGCGGGGGCGGTCAGTACTTC
TRBJ2-3 | NA | TRBV7-9 | NA | CASSISSRRGDTQYF | TGTGCCAGCAGCATTAGCTCGCGCCGGGGGGATACGCAGTATTTT
TRBJ2-5 | NA | TRBV7-9 | NA | CASSANPGEGTQYF | TGTGCCAGCAGCGCGAACCCAGGGGAGGGGACCCAGTACTTC
TRBJ1-5 | NA | TRBV4-3 | TRBD1 | CASSQVTGGNQPQHF | TGCGCCAGCAGCCAAGTAACAGGGGGCAATCAGCCCCAGCATTTT
TRBJ2-5 | few | TRBV11-3 | TRBD1 | CASSLQGSETQYF | TGTGCCAGCAGCCTACAGGGGTCCGAGACCCAGTACTTC
TRBJ2-2 | NA | TRBV5-6 | TRBD2 | CASSLGRRTSGLPGELFF | TGTGCCAGCAGCTTGGGCCGCCGGACTAGCGGACTACCCGGGGAGCTGTTTTTT
TRBJ2-2 | few | TRBV6-6 | NA | CASRAGDLNTGELFF | TGTGCCAGCAGAGCAGGGGATTTAAACACCGGGGAGCTGTTTTTT
TRBJ1-1 | few | TRBV7-2 | NA | CASSLDSRALNTEAFF | TGTGCCAGCAGCTTAGATAGCAGGGCTTTGAACACTGAAGCTTTCTTT
TRBJ2-2 | NA | TRBV19 | TRBD2 | CASRGSGLAGGHTGELFF | TGTGCCAGTAGGGGCTCGGGGCTAGCGGGAGGTCACACCGGGGAGCTGTTTTTT
TRBJ2-1 | few | TRBV9 | NA | CASSTQGQWYNEQFF | TGTGCCAGCAGCACCCAGGGGCAGTGGTACAATGAGCAGTTCTTC
TRBJ2-6 | NA | TRBV28 | NA | CASSLPLSSGANVLTF | TGTGCCAGCAGTTTGCCCCTGAGTTCTGGGGCCAACGTCCTGACTTTC
TRBJ2-3 | NA | TRBV6-6 | NA | CASSPVRDTQYF | TGTGCCAGCAGCCCTGTACGGGATACGCAGTATTTT
TRBJ1-2 | NA | TRBV28 | NA | CASSSPARTDYGYTF | TGTGCCAGCAGTTCCCCTGCCCGGACTGACTATGGCTACACCTTC